This TCR beta chain originates from a study of blood T cell repertoires in COVID-19. Study context: Collection of acute and convalescent COVID-19 samples took place in the United States, Italy and Spain. In each case, the material was cDNA or gDNA derived from T cells, B-cell-depleted T cells, or PBMCs.

In assigning cohorts, the study relied on participant-reported clinical history. For recovered donors of Cohort 3, there were two negative PCRs, clearance, or symptom resolution. The method was immunoSEQ multiplex PCR; TCRdb's version includes in-frame clones alone and lacks a portion of them. The sample holds 350,000 to 400,000 clones, around nine tenths seen once. Germline V gene data show CDR1 as MNHEY and CDR2 as SVGAGI. The CDR3 contains 16 residues. The V end lost 4 bases, the J end lost 1 base, and 16 bases lay between the germline ends. The receptor was derived from a woman aged 18 to 35 who had recovered from COVID-19. The V and J genes are TRBV6-5 and TRBJ1-2; D uncertain. The sample consisted of PBMCs or T cells enriched from blood (not recorded which). CDR3 nucleotides: TGTGCCAGCAGTTTCTCCGCGGAGGGCGGTAACTATGGCTACACCTTC. Translating gives CASSFSAEGGNYGYTF.